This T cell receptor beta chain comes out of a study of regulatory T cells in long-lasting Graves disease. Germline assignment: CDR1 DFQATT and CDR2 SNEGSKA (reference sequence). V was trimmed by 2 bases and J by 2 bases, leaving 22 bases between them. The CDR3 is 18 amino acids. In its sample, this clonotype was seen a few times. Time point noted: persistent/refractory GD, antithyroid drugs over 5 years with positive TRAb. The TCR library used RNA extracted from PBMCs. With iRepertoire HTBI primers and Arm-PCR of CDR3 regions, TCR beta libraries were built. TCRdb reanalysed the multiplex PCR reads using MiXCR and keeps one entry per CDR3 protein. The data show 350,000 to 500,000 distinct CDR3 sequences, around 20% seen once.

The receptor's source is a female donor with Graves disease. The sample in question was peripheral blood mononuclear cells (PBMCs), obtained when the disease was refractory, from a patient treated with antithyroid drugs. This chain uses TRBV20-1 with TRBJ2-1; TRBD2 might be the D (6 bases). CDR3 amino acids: CSARIGGWGLAPYNEQFF. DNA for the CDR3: TGCAGTGCTAGAATTGGGGGTTGGGGACTCGCTCCCTACAATGAGCAGTTCTTC.